The 3 T cell receptor beta chains given below trace back to one sample, sequenced in a study of T cell changes during pregnancy in multiple sclerosis. The repertoire was sequenced with immunoSEQ multiplex PCR; TCRdb's copy has only in-frame clones and lacks some. The data contain nearly 110,000 clones, 85% to 95% of them singletons. The sample consisted of peripheral blood, taken in the third trimester of pregnancy. These receptors originate from a female donor in good health, enrolled as a control in a pregnancy study.

This chain uses TRBV6-5 with TRBJ1-4; perhaps TRBD1 as D (6 bases). The CDR3 is 14 amino acids. Per germline, CDR1 MNHEY and CDR2 SVGAGI. V was cut by 6 bases and J by 6 bases, with 14 bases left in between. CDR3 loop: CASRDTGRDEKLFF. The CDR3 bases are TGTGCCAGCAGGGACACAGGGAGGGATGAAAAACTGTTTTTT.

The CDR3 coding sequence is TGTGCCAGCAGAAAAACACAGGGGAAAAAAACTAAGGGGACTAACTATGGCTACACCTTC. Its protein is CASRKTQGKKTKGTNYGYTF. The chain combines TRBV6-4 with TRBJ1-2; the match to TRBD1 covers 7 bases. V shed 6 bases, J shed 0 bases, and the junction held 22 bases outside the gene matches. The germline CDR1 and CDR2 sequences are MRHNA and SNTAGT. The CDR3 is made up of 20 amino acids.

The chain carries TRBV4-3 and TRBJ1-1; unclear D gene. Between the trimmed V and J ends, which lost 0 bases and 1 base, there was a span of 6 bases. This CDR3 is 14 amino acids long. From germline, CDR1 is LGHNA and CDR2 YSLEER. The CDR3 region is CASSQEARNTEAFF. As DNA, the CDR3 is TGCGCCAGCAGCCAAGAGGCCAGGAACACTGAAGCTTTCTTT.